Described below is a single T cell receptor (beta chain) sequence and its context. Investigators isolated RNA and reverse transcribed it into cDNA to act as the sequencing template. Profiled with immunoSEQ multiplex PCR; TCRdb holds only in-frame clones, not every one. The data show approximately 210,000 clones, around 43% seen once. This CDR3 contains 16 residues. The germline gives CDR1 GTSNPN, CDR2 SVGIG (reference sequence). V was pared by 1 base and J by 6 bases, with 7 bases of the junction left unmatched. This sample was taken from a study of CD8+ T cells in alopecia areata. The wider study: Treated patients were given 5 to 10 mg oral tofacitinib twice daily.

Treatment in this sample: oral pan-JAK inhibitor, 5-10 mg twice daily. Lesional scalp tissue (obtained by punch biopsy) and peripheral blood were collected from alopecia areata patients. This specimen consisted of CD4+ T cells sorted from blood, obtained around week 36, from a patient treated with tofacitinib. This sequence was found in a human donor with alopecia areata. V is TRBV30 and J is TRBJ1-5, with TRBD1 matching over 12 bases. CDR3 sequence: CAWSASGTGGFQPQHF. The CDR3 region has the DNA TGTGCCTGGAGTGCGTCCGGGACAGGGGGCTTTCAGCCCCAGCATTTT.